The 18 T cell receptor beta chains listed next were all sequenced from one sample in a study of a mutant IDH1 vaccine in newly diagnosed glioma. Repertoires were generated with immunoSEQ multiplex PCR, while TCRdb's copy carries only in-frame clones and drops some. Of about 54,000 clones detected, roughly 84% appear once; the ten largest clones hold roughly 4%. Time point denoted: week 35, safety follow-up. The study gave 300 ug of mutant IDH1 20-mer peptide per vaccine dose, with topical imiquimod. No antigens are known for them. The sequences come from PBMCs, collected from a glioma patient whose treatment included an IDH1 peptide vaccine. Receptor source: a woman aged 18-35 years with glioma.

The chain employs TRBV7-8 and TRBJ2-7; D might be TRBD1 or TRBD2, each matching 6 bases. The germline V and J ends were trimmed by 6 bases and 4 bases, with 16 bases remaining between them. CDR1 is SGHVS, CDR2 FQNEAQ, per germline. The CDR3 has 14 residues. This CDR3 reads CASSRGEGGYEQYF. The CDR3 DNA reads TGTGCCAGCAGTCGGGGAGAGGGGGGTTACGAGCAGTACTTC.

The chain couples TRBV30 to TRBJ1-3; D remains unclear. V lost 5 bases, J lost 0 bases, and 17 bases lay in between. The CDR3 spans 16 residues. CDR1 GTSNPN and CDR2 SVGIG come from the germline V gene (reference sequence). The CDR3 DNA reads TGTGCCTGGTATCCCGACCCGATCGGCTCTGGAAACACCATATATTTT. This encodes CAWYPDPIGSGNTIYF.

The CDR3 region has the DNA TGTGCCAGCAGTGAAGCGGGGACCCCCTCCTACGAGCAGTACTTC. Its translation is CASSEAGTPSYEQYF. The chain has TRBV6-1 and TRBJ2-7; D may correspond to TRBD1 or TRBD2 (5 bases each). Germline lookup yields CDR1 MNHNS and CDR2 SASEGT. Trimming shortened V by 0 bases and J by 0 bases, and 9 bases separated the two germline ends. This CDR3 is built from 15 residues.

This rearrangement joins TRBV2 to TRBJ2-1, with TRBD2 as a possible D gene (5 bases). The germline CDR1 and CDR2 sequences are SNHLY and FYNNEI. The CDR3 runs to 15 residues. V was shortened by 9 bases and J by 6 bases, with 21 bases between the two germline ends. CDR3 sequence (DNA): TGTGCCAGGGGCCTCGCGGGCGGCCGGGGCAATGAGCAGTTCTTC. This codes for CARGLAGGRGNEQFF.

The V and J genes are TRBV5-1 and TRBJ1-2; possible D gene TRBD1, 6 bases. The CDR3 runs to 13 residues. Germline V gives CDR1 SGHRS, CDR2 YFSETQ. V dropped 2 bases and J dropped 4 bases, with 9 bases sitting between them. The CDR3 DNA sequence: TGCGCCAGCAGCTTCTCGGACAGCTATGGCTACACCTTC. This encodes CASSFSDSYGYTF.

This chain joins TRBV27 and TRBJ1-6; no reliable D call. The V end lost 5 bases, the J end lost 7 bases, and 15 bases lay between the germline ends. Germline CDR1 is MNHEY and CDR2 is SMNVEV (reference sequence). This CDR3 is 15 amino acids long. The CDR3 DNA reads TGTGCCAGCAGTGGTGGGGTTGCGGGCAATTCACCCCTCCACTTT. This translates into CASSGGVAGNSPLHF.

The V gene is TRBV6-5, the J gene TRBJ2-1, with 8 bases that match TRBD2. This CDR3 comprises 15 residues. J lost 8 bases, V lost 6 bases, and 12 bases had no gene match. The germline gives CDR1 MNHEY, CDR2 SVGAGI. The CDR3 sequence: CASSSGGPFSHEQFF. The DNA for the CDR3 is TGTGCCAGCAGCTCGGGGGGGCCTTTTTCCCATGAGCAGTTCTTC.

The chain combines TRBV5-1 with TRBJ2-7, with D possibly matching TRBD2 (6 bases). Germline V gene sequence: CDR1 SGHRS, CDR2 YFSETQ. The germline V and J ends were trimmed by 4 bases and 0 bases, with 11 bases remaining between them. The CDR3 contains 14 residues. DNA for the CDR3: TGCGCCAGCAGCCCGGGACTCCTCTCCTACGAGCAGTACTTC. Residues: CASSPGLLSYEQYF.

This chain uses TRBV11-2 with TRBJ2-2; TRBD2 is a possible D gene (7 bases). The CDR3 runs 14 residues. The V gene's germline CDR1 is SGHAT and CDR2 FQNNGV. V lost 1 base and J 6 bases, leaving 9 bases between the germline ends. In nucleotides, the CDR3 is TGTGCCAGCAGCTTAGGGGGGGGGCCCGGGGAGCTGTTTTTT. Translated: CASSLGGGPGELFF.

V and J are TRBV9 and TRBJ2-7; TRBD1 might be the D (5 bases). Trimming removed 2 bases from V and 2 bases from J, with 14 bases in between. CDR1 SGDLS and CDR2 YYNGEE come from the germline V gene. There are 15 residues in the CDR3. For the CDR3, the DNA is TGTGCCAGCAGCGTTGGCCCGACGACAGCCTACGAGCAGTACTTC. Protein product: CASSVGPTTAYEQYF.

The genes are TRBV4-2 and TRBJ2-1; no clear D. The CDR3 covers 15 residues. Germline lookup yields CDR1 LGHNA and CDR2 YNFKEQ. The ends were cut back, 0 bases at V and 3 bases at J, with 9 bases in the middle. The CDR3 nucleotides are TGTGCCAGCAGCCAAGATTCCGCTGTCTACAATGAGCAGTTCTTC. It encodes CASSQDSAVYNEQFF.

The chain carries TRBV29-1 and TRBJ2-7, with 7 bases lining up with TRBD1. CDR3 length equals 14 residues. Unmatched junction bases numbered 8, after V lost 6 bases and J lost 0 bases. Germline V gene sequence: CDR1 SQVTM, CDR2 ANQGSEA. The CDR3 DNA follows: TGCAGCGTGAATACAGGGGCCAGCTCCTACGAGCAGTACTTC. Residues: CSVNTGASSYEQYF.

The chain is built from TRBV7-9 and TRBJ2-1; 7 nucleotides line up with TRBD1. The CDR3 is 12 residues long. Germline V lookup: CDR1 SEHNR, CDR2 FQNEAQ (reference sequence). V lost 5 bases, J lost 10 bases, and 5 bases stayed unmatched. The CDR3 loop reads CASSPGGYEQFF. The CDR3 bases are TGTGCCAGCAGCCCAGGGGGATACGAGCAGTTCTTC.

This sequence joins TRBV7-9 and TRBJ2-3, with D possibly matching TRBD2 (5 bases). The CDR3 runs 16 residues. V lost 5 bases to trimming and J lost 2 bases, with 17 bases between them. Germline assignment: CDR1 SEHNR and CDR2 FQNEAQ (reference sequence). CDR3 sequence (DNA): TGTGCCAGCAGCCTACTCCGAGGGATAGTCACAGATACGCAGTATTTT. Protein product: CASSLLRGIVTDTQYF.

V usage is TRBV5-1 and J usage is TRBJ2-7, with D unclear. The CDR3 sequence is 14 residues long. V lost 2 bases and J lost 3, with 12 bases in between. Per germline, CDR1 SGHRS and CDR2 YFSETQ. This CDR3 is CASSFNQIGYEQYF. The DNA of the CDR3 is TGCGCCAGCAGCTTTAATCAGATAGGCTACGAGCAGTACTTC.

The V call is TRBV5-6, the J call TRBJ1-2; possible D gene TRBD1, 6 bases. V lost 4 bases to trimming and J lost 3 bases, with 10 bases between them. The CDR3 length is 13 residues. The germline gives CDR1 SGHDT, CDR2 YYEEEE. The CDR3 DNA reads as TGTGCCAGCAGCCGGACAGCGGACTATGGCTACACCTTC. Its protein product is CASSRTADYGYTF. Looking up the rest from reference TRBV5-6 and TRBJ1-2 gives the full variable domain: DAGVTQSPTHLIKTRGQQVTLRCSPKSGHDTVSWYQQALGQGPQFIFQYYEEEERQRGNFPDRFSGHQFPNYSSELNVNALLLGDSALYLCASSRTADYGYTFGSGTRLTVV.

The J gene is TRBJ2-2, the V gene TRBV7-8, with a possible D match to TRBD2 (6 bases). The CDR3 spans 17 residues. In germline, CDR1 is SGHVS, CDR2 FQNEAQ. V dropped 5 bases and J dropped 7 bases, with 23 bases sitting between them. The CDR3 DNA follows: TGTGCCAGCAGCCCCCAGACTAGGTTGTTTAACGGCGGGGAGCTGTTTTTT. This translates into CASSPQTRLFNGGELFF. Complete variable domain (other parts from reference TRBV7-8 and TRBJ2-2): GAGVSQSPRYKVAKRGQDVALRCDPISGHVSLFWYQQALGQGPEFLTYFQNEAQLDKSGLPSDRFFAERPEGSVSTLKIQRTQQEDSAVYLCASSPQTRLFNGGELFFGEGSRLTVL.

The CDR3 bases are TGTGCCAGCAGTTTCTCTGCGGGGGGGCCTTTGGAGACCCAGTACTTC. Amino acids: CASSFSAGGPLETQYF. The chain uses TRBV27 and TRBJ2-5; 9 positions agree with TRBD2. J lost 5 bases, V lost 3 bases, and 10 bases had no gene match. Germline V gene lookup returns CDR1 MNHEY and CDR2 SMNVEV (reference sequence). This CDR3 has 16 amino acids.